This T cell receptor (beta chain) was identified during a study of CD8 T cells in ankylosing spondylitis. Study-wide findings and caveats: The clones that were linked to disease were reported to be significantly enriched in matched synovial fluid samples from ankylosing spondylitis patients. Fewer than 10 highly homologous variants formed a TCR beta motif that appeared characteristic of ankylosing spondylitis blood. Disease-linked clones displayed a CD8+ phenotype and appeared relatively rarely in peripheral blood.

This clonotype showed up many times. What it binds is not known. From germline, CDR1 is SEHNR and CDR2 FQNEAQ (reference sequence). V lost 5 bases and J lost 6; bases outside the gene matches: 5. The length of the CDR3 is 14 residues. Quantitative 5'-RACE with molecular barcodes produced the TCR beta libraries. TCRdb re-analysed the 5' RACE reads in MiXCR, keeping a single row per CDR3 protein. The sample consists of about 460,000 distinct CDR3 sequences, about 5.2% of them appearing once. The rearrangement links TRBV7-9 to TRBJ1-1; the match to TRBD1 covers 11 bases. The specimen sequenced was blood, either unsorted or a sorted T cell fraction (not recorded which). The TCR originated in a male donor with ankylosing spondylitis. As DNA, the CDR3 is TGTGCCAGCAGCGGCGGACAGGGGGCCGCTGAAGCTTTCTTT. Translation: CASSGGQGAAEAFF.